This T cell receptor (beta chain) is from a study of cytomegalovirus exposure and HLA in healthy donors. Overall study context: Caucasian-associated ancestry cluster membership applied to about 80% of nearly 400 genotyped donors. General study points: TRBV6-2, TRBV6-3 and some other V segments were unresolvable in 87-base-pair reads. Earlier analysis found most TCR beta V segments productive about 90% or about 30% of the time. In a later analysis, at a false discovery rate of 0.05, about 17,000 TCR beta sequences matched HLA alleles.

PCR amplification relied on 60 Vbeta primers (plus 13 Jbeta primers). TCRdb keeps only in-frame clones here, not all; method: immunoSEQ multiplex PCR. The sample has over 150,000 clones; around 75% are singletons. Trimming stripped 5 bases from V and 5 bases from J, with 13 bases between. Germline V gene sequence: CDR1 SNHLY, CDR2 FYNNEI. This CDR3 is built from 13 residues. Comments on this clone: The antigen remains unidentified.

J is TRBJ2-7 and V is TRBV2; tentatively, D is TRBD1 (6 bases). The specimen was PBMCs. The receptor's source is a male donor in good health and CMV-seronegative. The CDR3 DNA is TGTGCCAGCAGTCAACAGGGTTTCAACGAGCAGTACTTC. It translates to CASSQQGFNEQYF. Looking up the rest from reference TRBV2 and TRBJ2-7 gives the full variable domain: EPEVTQTPSHQVTQMGQEVILRCVPISNHLYFYWYRQILGQKVEFLVSFYNNEISEKSEIFDDQFSVERPDGSNFTLKIRSTKLEDSAMYFCASSQQGFNEQYFGPGTRLTVT.